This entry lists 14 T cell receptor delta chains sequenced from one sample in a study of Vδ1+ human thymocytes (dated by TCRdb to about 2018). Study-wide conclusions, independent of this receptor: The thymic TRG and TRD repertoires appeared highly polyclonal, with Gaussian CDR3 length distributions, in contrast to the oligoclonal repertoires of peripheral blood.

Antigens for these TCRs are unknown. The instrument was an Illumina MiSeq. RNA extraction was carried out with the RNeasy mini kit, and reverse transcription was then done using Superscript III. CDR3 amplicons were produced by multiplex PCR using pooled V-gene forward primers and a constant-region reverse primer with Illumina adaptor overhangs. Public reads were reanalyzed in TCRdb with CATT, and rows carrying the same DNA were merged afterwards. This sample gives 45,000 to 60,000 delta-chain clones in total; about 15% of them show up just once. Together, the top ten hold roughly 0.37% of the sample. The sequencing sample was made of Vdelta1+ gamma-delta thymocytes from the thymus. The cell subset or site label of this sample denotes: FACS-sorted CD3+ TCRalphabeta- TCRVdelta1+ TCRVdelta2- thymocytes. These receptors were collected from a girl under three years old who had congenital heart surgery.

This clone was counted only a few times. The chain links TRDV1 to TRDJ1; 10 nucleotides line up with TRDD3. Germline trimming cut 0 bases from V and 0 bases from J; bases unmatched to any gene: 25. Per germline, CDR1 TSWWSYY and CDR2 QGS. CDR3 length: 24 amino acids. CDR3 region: CALGELRVQGDTRESPQYTDKLIF. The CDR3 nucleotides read TGTGCTCTTGGGGAACTAAGGGTCCAGGGGGATACGCGTGAGTCCCCCCAATACACCGATAAACTCATCTTT.

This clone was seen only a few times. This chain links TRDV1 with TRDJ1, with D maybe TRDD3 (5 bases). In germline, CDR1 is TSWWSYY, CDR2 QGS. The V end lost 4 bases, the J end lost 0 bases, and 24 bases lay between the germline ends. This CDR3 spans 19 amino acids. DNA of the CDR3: TGTGCTCTTGGGGGTCTGAAGGTACAGAGGGGACTATACACCGATAAACTCATCTTT. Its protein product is CALGGLKVQRGLYTDKLIF.

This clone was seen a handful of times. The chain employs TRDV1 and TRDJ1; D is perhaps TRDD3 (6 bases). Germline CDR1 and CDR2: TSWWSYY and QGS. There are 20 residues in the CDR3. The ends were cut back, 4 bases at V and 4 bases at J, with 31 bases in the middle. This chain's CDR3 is CALGASPPPPLNPGDDKLIF. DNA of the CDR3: TGTGCTCTTGGGGCCAGTCCGCCTCCCCCATTAAACCCTGGGGACGATAAACTCATCTTT.

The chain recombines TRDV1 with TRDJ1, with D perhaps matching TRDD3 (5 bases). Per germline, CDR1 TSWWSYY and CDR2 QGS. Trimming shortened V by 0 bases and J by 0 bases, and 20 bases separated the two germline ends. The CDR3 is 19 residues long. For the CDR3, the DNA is TGTGCTCTTGGGGAACTCGTCTCCAAGCCGGGGGTTAACACCGATAAACTCATCTTT. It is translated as CALGELVSKPGVNTDKLIF.

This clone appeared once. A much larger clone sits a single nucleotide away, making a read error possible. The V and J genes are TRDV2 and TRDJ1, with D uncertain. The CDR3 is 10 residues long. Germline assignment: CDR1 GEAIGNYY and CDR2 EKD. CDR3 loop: CACFTAKLIF. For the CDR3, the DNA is TGTGCCTGCTTCACCGCTAAACTCATCTTT.

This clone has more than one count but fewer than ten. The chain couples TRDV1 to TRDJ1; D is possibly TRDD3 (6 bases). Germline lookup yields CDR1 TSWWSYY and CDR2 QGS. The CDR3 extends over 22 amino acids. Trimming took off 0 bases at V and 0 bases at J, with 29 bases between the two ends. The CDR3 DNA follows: TGTGCTCTTGGGGAACTTCATGGCGTTGGGTGCGGTGGGGGGCCGTACACCGATAAACTCATCTTT. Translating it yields CALGELHGVGCGGGPYTDKLIF.

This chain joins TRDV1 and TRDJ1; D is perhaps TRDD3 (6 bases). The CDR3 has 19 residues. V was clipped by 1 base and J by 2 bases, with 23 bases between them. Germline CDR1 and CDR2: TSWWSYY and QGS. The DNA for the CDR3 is TGTGCTCTTGGGGAACGCTGCGGGGGGAACTCGGATCGTACCGATAAACTCATCTTT. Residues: CALGERCGGNSDRTDKLIF.

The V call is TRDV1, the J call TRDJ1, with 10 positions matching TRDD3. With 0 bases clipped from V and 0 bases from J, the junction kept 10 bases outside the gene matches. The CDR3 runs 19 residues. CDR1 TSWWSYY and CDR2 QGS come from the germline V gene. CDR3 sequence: CALGELPFRLGDNTDKLIF. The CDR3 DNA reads TGTGCTCTTGGGGAACTGCCTTTCAGGCTGGGGGATAACACCGATAAACTCATCTTT.

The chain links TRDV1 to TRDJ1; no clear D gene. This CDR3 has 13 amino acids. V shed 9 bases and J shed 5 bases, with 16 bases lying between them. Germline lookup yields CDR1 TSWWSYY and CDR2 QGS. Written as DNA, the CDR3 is TGTGCTCTCGTTAGTCAGACGTATGATAAACTCATCTTT. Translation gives CALVSQTYDKLIF.

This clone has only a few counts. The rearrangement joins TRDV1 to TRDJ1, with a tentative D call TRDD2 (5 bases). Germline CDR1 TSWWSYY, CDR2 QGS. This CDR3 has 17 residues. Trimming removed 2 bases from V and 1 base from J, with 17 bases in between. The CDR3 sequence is CALGEMPTTDPTDKLIF. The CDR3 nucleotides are TGTGCTCTTGGGGAAATGCCTACGACGGACCCCACCGATAAACTCATCTTT.

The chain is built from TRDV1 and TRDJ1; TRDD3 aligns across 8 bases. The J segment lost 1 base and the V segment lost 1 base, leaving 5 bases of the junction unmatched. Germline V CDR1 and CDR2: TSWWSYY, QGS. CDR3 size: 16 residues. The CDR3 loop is CALGERGIRGTDKLIF. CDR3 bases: TGTGCTCTTGGGGAACGCGGGATACGGGGCACCGATAAACTCATCTTT.

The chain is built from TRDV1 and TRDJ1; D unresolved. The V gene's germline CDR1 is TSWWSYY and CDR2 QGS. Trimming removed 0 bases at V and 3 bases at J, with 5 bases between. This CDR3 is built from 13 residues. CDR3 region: CALGELAADKLIF. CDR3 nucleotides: TGTGCTCTTGGGGAACTGGCCGCCGATAAACTCATCTTT.

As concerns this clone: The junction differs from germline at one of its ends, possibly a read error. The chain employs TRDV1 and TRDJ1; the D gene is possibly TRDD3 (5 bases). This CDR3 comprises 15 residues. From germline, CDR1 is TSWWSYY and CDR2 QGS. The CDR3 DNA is TGTGCTGTTGGGGAACGTACCGGGTACACCGATAAACTCATCTTT. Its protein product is CAVGERTGYTDKLIF.

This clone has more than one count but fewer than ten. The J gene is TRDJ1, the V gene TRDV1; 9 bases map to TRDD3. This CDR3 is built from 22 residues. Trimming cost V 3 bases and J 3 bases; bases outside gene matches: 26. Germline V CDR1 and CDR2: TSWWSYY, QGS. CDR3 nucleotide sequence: TGTGCTCTTGGGGAGGGCCTACTTGGGGATACGTACCCCCTCTTGGTACCCGATAAACTCATCTTT. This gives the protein CALGEGLLGDTYPLLVPDKLIF.